The source of this T cell receptor (beta chain) is a study of molecular identifiers for immune sequencing clone quantification. The V end lost 0 bases, the J end lost 1 base, and 19 bases lay between the germline ends. Germline values: CDR1 WNHNN, CDR2 SYGVQD (reference sequence). This CDR3 contains 20 residues. Notes on the study in general: The sizes of highly expanded clones could be underestimated when identical TCR molecules share a barcode.

Regarding this clonotype: Its antigen is undetermined. Being one base from a much bigger clone, this may be a read error.

Listed TCR primers, together with previously described methods, were used for the bulk TCR libraries. TCRdb reanalysed the PCR reads using MiXCR and keeps one entry per CDR3 protein. The repertoire consists of roughly 9,700 distinct CDR3 sequences, with 15% to 20% occurring once and the leading ten covering around 1.7%. The material sequenced was naive CD8+ T cells from blood, with Jurkat cell RNA spiked in. Subset defined: FACS-sorted CD8+CD4-CCR7+CD45RA+ naive T cells. J is TRBJ2-6 and V is TRBV10-1, with a weak D call TRBD1 (5 bases). The receptor was derived from a human donor in good health. Some libraries in this study had Jurkat cell RNA spiked in. CDR3 sequence: CASSESGHHRHVSGANVLTF. CDR3 coding DNA: TGCGCCAGCAGTGAGTCAGGACACCATAGGCATGTTTCTGGGGCCAACGTCCTGACTTTC.